The 14 T cell receptor beta chains in this list originate from one sample, sequenced in a study of regulatory T cells in long-lasting Graves disease. iRepertoire HTBI primers and Arm-PCR of CDR3 regions built TCR beta libraries. MiXCR was run by TCRdb on the multiplex PCR reads, yielding one entry per CDR3 protein. The sample lists 400,000 to 600,000 distinct CDR3 sequences; 20% to 25% were seen once. Time point denoted: persistent/refractory GD, antithyroid drugs over 5 years with positive TRAb. With RNA extracted from PBMCs as input, the TCR library was made. Sample: peripheral blood mononuclear cells (PBMCs), taken when the disease was refractory, from a patient treated with antithyroid drugs. Receptors were obtained from a female donor with Graves disease.

The chain carries TRBV5-1 and TRBJ2-5; D is ambiguous. The CDR3 extends over 11 amino acids. Trimming took 6 bases from V and 2 from J, leaving 5 bases between them. Germline CDR1 and CDR2: SGHRS and YFSETQ. The CDR3 sequence: CASTLQETQYF. The CDR3 region has the DNA TGCGCCAGCACCTTACAAGAGACCCAGTACTTC.

Comment on this clonotype: At one end, the junction sequence differs from germline, possibly due to a read error. The V and J genes are TRBV19 and TRBJ1-1; D might be TRBD1 (5 bases). This CDR3 comprises 13 residues. The germline CDR1 and CDR2 sequences are LNHDA and SQIVND (reference sequence). The CDR3 sequence is CASSMQGITEALF. The CDR3 coding sequence is TGTGCCAGTAGTATGCAGGGAATCACTGAAGCTCTCTTT.

The CDR3 protein is CSVGAGDASWEQYF. The CDR3 DNA follows: TGCAGCGTGGGGGCAGGGGACGCCTCTTGGGAGCAGTACTTC. The chain combines TRBV29-1 with TRBJ2-7; perhaps TRBD1 as D (6 bases). V gave up 6 bases and J gave up 7 bases, with 22 bases separating them. The CDR3 is 14 residues long. Germline CDR1 and CDR2: SQVTM and ANQGSEA.

This clonotype occurred a few times. The chain employs TRBV6-2 or TRBV6-3 and TRBJ2-4, with a possible D match to TRBD2 (5 bases). V lost 6 bases to trimming and J lost 5 bases, with 8 bases between them. The CDR3 runs to 12 residues. In germline, CDR1 is MNHEY, CDR2 SVGEGT. DNA for the CDR3: TGTGCCAGCAGGGAGGACCAAAACATTCAGTACTTC. Translated: CASREDQNIQYF.

This clonotype occurred a few times. This chain uses TRBV20-1 with TRBJ1-1; TRBD1 agrees at 9 bases. This CDR3 spans 17 amino acids. The trim removed 5 bases at V and 3 bases at J, leaving 16 bases unmatched. The germline V gene has CDR1 DFQATT and CDR2 SNEGSKA (reference sequence). The CDR3 sequence is CSAETLRDRVRDTEAFF. The CDR3 region has the DNA TGCAGTGCTGAAACACTACGGGACAGGGTTAGGGACACTGAAGCTTTCTTT.

To note about this clonotype: A far larger clone is a single base away, which makes a read error likely. The chain uses TRBV6-5 and TRBJ1-1, with a weak D call TRBD1 (6 bases). Germline CDR1 MNHEY, CDR2 SVGAGI. This CDR3 has 12 residues. The CDR3 loop reads CASSYGGTEVFF. CDR3 DNA: TGTGCCAGCAGTTACGGGGGCACTGAAGTTTTCTTT.

In its sample, this clonotype was seen many times. An end of the junction differs from the germline gene, which may be a read error. The chain links TRBV5-1 to TRBJ1-5; no reliable D call. CDR3 length: 14 amino acids. Germline assignment: CDR1 SGHRS and CDR2 YFSETQ. The DNA of the CDR3 is TGTGCCAGCAGCCTCGACGGTAGCAATCAGCCCCAGCATTTT. The encoded protein is CASSLDGSNQPQHF.

In regard to this clonotype: A much larger clonotype is one base distant, so this may be a read error. CDR3 loop: CANSYSKWKRQETQYF. CDR3 bases: TGTGCCAACAGTTACTCGAAGTGGAAGCGGCAAGAGACCCAGTACTTC. This chain links TRBV6-9 with TRBJ2-5; D may be TRBD2 (5 bases). The CDR3 length is 16 residues. Germline V gene data show CDR1 as MNHGY and CDR2 as SVAAGI.

This clonotype was picked up a small number of times. Written as DNA, the CDR3 is TGTGCCAGCAGTGGACGGGACAGGATACCAGAGACCCAGTACTTC. Amino acid sequence: CASSGRDRIPETQYF. The chain couples TRBV27 to TRBJ2-5, with 8 bases matching TRBD1. CDR1 and CDR2 from the germline V gene are MNHEY and SMNVEV (reference sequence). V dropped 5 bases and J dropped 4; count of bases not matched to a gene: 9. The CDR3 is 15 amino acids.

This clonotype showed up just a few times. The CDR3 loop reads CASSLAPQRGPYEQYF. For the CDR3, the DNA is TGTGCCAGCAGCTTAGCGCCCCAGCGGGGCCCCTACGAGCAGTACTTC. This rearrangement joins TRBV7-9 to TRBJ2-7, with 7 bases matching TRBD2. J was trimmed by 2 bases and V by 0 bases; bases with no gene match: 7. This CDR3 is built from 16 residues. Germline CDR1 is SEHNR and CDR2 is FQNEAQ (reference sequence).

This clonotype was recorded many times. This sequence joins TRBV6-1 and TRBJ1-1; possible D gene TRBD1, 5 bases. The ends were cut back, 4 bases at V and 0 bases at J, with 6 bases in the middle. CDR3 size: 13 residues. Germline V CDR1 and CDR2: MNHNS, SASEGT. CDR3 nucleotide sequence: TGTGCCAGCAGTGGGACACTGAACACTGAAGCTTTCTTT. Translating gives CASSGTLNTEAFF.

This clonotype was seen a few times. This chain connects TRBV7-9 to TRBJ1-4; tentatively, D is TRBD1 (5 bases). This CDR3 is 15 amino acids long. Trimming removed 3 bases at V and 4 bases at J, with 12 bases between. Looked up from germline, CDR1 is SEHNR and CDR2 is FQNEAQ (reference sequence). DNA for the CDR3: TGTGCCAGCAGCTTTACACCGGGACGTAATGAAAAACTGTTTTTT. It is translated as CASSFTPGRNEKLFF.

There are a few counts of this clonotype. This sequence joins TRBV19 and TRBJ1-1; D perhaps matches TRBD1 (6 bases). There are 15 residues in the CDR3. Trimming cost V 4 bases and J 6 bases, with 18 bases left between them. CDR1 and CDR2 from the germline V gene are LNHDA and SQIVND (reference sequence). CDR3 sequence: CASSTDSGGWAEAFF. Written as DNA, the CDR3 is TGTGCCAGTAGTACGGACTCGGGGGGCTGGGCTGAAGCTTTCTTT. The full variable domain, with the rest looked up from reference TRBV19 and TRBJ1-1, is DGGITQSPKYLFRKEGQNVTLSCEQNLNHDAMYWYRQDPGQGLRLIYYSQIVNDFQKGDIAEGYSVSREKKESFPLTVTSAQKNPTAFYLCASSTDSGGWAEAFFGQGTRLTVV.

This clonotype was seen a few times. This chain uses TRBV19 with TRBJ2-4; tentatively, D is TRBD1 (6 bases). Germline V gene lookup returns CDR1 LNHDA and CDR2 SQIVND (reference sequence). The CDR3 covers 15 residues. Trimming took 0 bases from V and 7 from J, leaving 13 bases between them. DNA for the CDR3: TGTGCCAGTAGTATAGACCACAGGGTCAGGAACATTCAGTACTTC. Its protein product is CASSIDHRVRNIQYF.